A single sample is the source of the 18 T cell receptor beta chains below, sequenced in a study of T cell repertoires in cytomegalovirus infection. In TCRdb, the reads were re-called with MiXCR into one record per CDR3 protein. The sample contains roughly 700,000 distinct CDR3 sequences, around 32% of which appear only once. What these receptors recognize is not known. The source material was cultured PBMCs, sampled from culture after CMV antigen stimulation. These receptors were collected from a human donor in good health (CMV status not recorded). Some clones in this sample may be carry-over from other donors' samples.

The rearrangement links TRBV19 to TRBJ2-3, with D perhaps matching TRBD2 (5 bases). V dropped 2 bases and J dropped 4 bases, with 34 bases sitting between them. The V gene's germline CDR1 is LNHDA and CDR2 SQIVND (reference sequence). The CDR3 is 22 amino acids. CDR3 loop: CASSIRPKPQTIRPRVSDTQYF. DNA of the CDR3: TGTGCCAGTAGTATACGACCCAAACCGCAAACCATACGCCCGAGGGTTTCAGATACGCAGTATTTT.

This chain uses TRBV6-1 with TRBJ2-1; D is ambiguous. The CDR3 is 15 residues long. V lost 6 bases and J lost 9, with 21 bases in between. Per the germline V gene, CDR1 is MNHNS and CDR2 is SASEGT. For the CDR3, the DNA is TGTGCCAGCAGCCCCGTCACCACCGGTCCCAGTGAGCAGTTCTTC. It yields the protein CASSPVTTGPSEQFF.

The sample holds a few counts of this clonotype. The V call is TRBV10-3, the J call TRBJ1-5, with 9 positions matching TRBD1. The CDR3 loop spans 16 amino acids. Looked up from germline, CDR1 is ENHRY and CDR2 is SYGVKD. Germline trimming cut 1 base from V and 4 bases from J; bases unmatched to any gene: 5. Here the CDR3 DNA reads TGTGCCATCAGTGAGTGGGGGACAGGGAATAATCAGCCCCAGCATTTT. Its translation: CAISEWGTGNNQPQHF.

The table lists this clonotype with a few counts. The chain recombines TRBV7-2 with TRBJ2-3; D may match TRBD1 or TRBD2 (6 bases each). Per germline, CDR1 SGHTA and CDR2 FQGNSA. Trimming took off 1 base at V and 2 bases at J, with 13 bases between the two ends. The CDR3 runs to 16 residues. DNA of the CDR3: TGTGCCAGCAGCTTAGTTGGGGGGCCGCTCACAGATACGCAGTATTTT. Translated: CASSLVGGPLTDTQYF. The whole variable domain, filled in from reference TRBV7-2 and TRBJ2-3, reads GAGVSQSPSNKVTEKGKDVELRCDPISGHTALYWYRQSLGQGLEFLIYFQGNSAPDKSGLPSDRFSAERTGGSVSTLTIQRTQQEDSAVYLCASSLVGGPLTDTQYFGPGTRLTVL.

CDR3 coding DNA: TGTGCCAGCAGCTTAGGAGGAGCGGGGGTCCTCAATGAGCAGTTCTTC. As protein: CASSLGGAGVLNEQFF. This rearrangement joins TRBV7-2 to TRBJ2-1; 8 nucleotides line up with TRBD2. The CDR3 totals 16 residues. The V and J ends lost 1 base and 6 bases, in that order; junction bases with no gene match: 8. CDR1 is SGHTA, CDR2 FQGNSA, per germline.

The V and J genes are TRBV6-2 or TRBV6-3 and TRBJ2-1; 9 nucleotides line up with TRBD2. Unmatched junction bases numbered 8, after V lost 8 bases and J lost 3 bases. Germline assignment: CDR1 MNHEY and CDR2 SVGEGT. The CDR3 is made up of 15 amino acids. CDR3 sequence reads: CASLRGLALYNEQFF. The CDR3 bases are TGTGCCAGCCTTCGGGGACTAGCACTCTACAATGAGCAGTTCTTC.

This chain joins TRBV12-3 or TRBV12-4 and TRBJ1-1, with 7 bases that match TRBD1. The ends lost 7 bases at V and 1 base at J; junction bases unmatched: 18. The CDR3 extends over 18 amino acids. CDR3 nucleotide sequence: TGTGCCAGCACCTCTTCCCTAGTGACAGGGAAGAGGAACACTGAAGCTTTCTTT. It encodes CASTSSLVTGKRNTEAFF.

This clonotype was seen ten or more times. The chain combines TRBV7-8 with TRBJ2-1; 11 bases align to TRBD2. The germline CDR1 and CDR2 sequences are SGHVS and FQNEAQ. J gave up 4 bases and V 4 bases, and 9 bases lay outside the gene matches. The CDR3 consists of 17 residues. The CDR3 spells CASSSPEGLAVYNEQFF. The CDR3 DNA sequence: TGTGCCAGCAGCTCTCCGGAGGGACTAGCGGTTTACAATGAGCAGTTCTTC.

The rearrangement uses TRBV27 and TRBJ1-5; D is uncertain. V was clipped by 6 bases and J by 4 bases, with 10 bases between them. There are 13 residues in the CDR3. CDR1 and CDR2 from the germline V gene are MNHEY and SMNVEV (reference sequence). The CDR3 DNA follows: TGTGCCAGCAGAGTGGGGAAAAATCAGCCCCAGCATTTT. Amino acid sequence: CASRVGKNQPQHF.

This clonotype was found a few times. This sequence joins TRBV7-6 and TRBJ2-7; 9 positions agree with TRBD2. Per germline, CDR1 SGHVS and CDR2 FNYEAQ. There are 16 residues in the CDR3. With 5 bases clipped from V and 7 bases from J, the junction kept 15 bases outside the gene matches. CDR3 amino acids: CASSTSSGGTLLEQYF. The CDR3 DNA reads as TGTGCCAGCAGCACGAGTAGCGGGGGTACGCTTTTGGAGCAGTACTTC.

This rearrangement joins TRBV20-1 to TRBJ2-1; D is possibly TRBD2 (5 bases). CDR3 length: 16 residues. The germline V gene has CDR1 DFQATT and CDR2 SNEGSKA (reference sequence). V was clipped by 3 bases and J by 0 bases, with 15 bases between them. The CDR3 DNA is TGCAGTGCTAGTCCGAGGGCCCCGAGCTCCTACAATGAGCAGTTCTTC. Translated, it gives CSASPRAPSSYNEQFF.

The genes are TRBV20-1 and TRBJ2-7; TRBD2 matches at 8 bases. The CDR3 runs to 14 residues. Per the germline V gene, CDR1 is DFQATT and CDR2 is SNEGSKA (reference sequence). V shed 5 bases, J shed 0 bases, and the junction held 6 bases outside the gene matches. The CDR3 DNA is TGCAGTGCTCCGGGAGCGGGGGCCTCCTACGAGCAGTACTTC. The encoded protein is CSAPGAGASYEQYF.

The gene calls are TRBV9 and TRBJ2-1; D not certain. This CDR3 contains 13 residues. Germline V gene sequence: CDR1 SGDLS, CDR2 YYNGEE. V was clipped by 0 bases and J by 4 bases, with 5 bases between them. CDR3 amino acids: CASSVAPYNEQFF. In nucleotides, the CDR3 is TGTGCCAGCAGCGTAGCTCCTTACAATGAGCAGTTCTTC.

The chain has TRBV4-3 and TRBJ2-3, with 11 bases identical to TRBD1. The CDR3 totals 17 residues. After removal of 6 bases from V and 4 bases from J, the junction contained 12 bases not matched to a gene. Per the germline V gene, CDR1 is LGHNA and CDR2 is YSLEER. This CDR3 reads CASRIRAGTGGPDTQYF. The CDR3 coding sequence is TGCGCCAGCAGGATCAGAGCCGGGACAGGGGGGCCAGATACGCAGTATTTT.

The genes are TRBV6-2 or TRBV6-3 and TRBJ2-7; tentative D call: TRBD1 (6 bases). Germline CDR1 MNHEY, CDR2 SVGEGT. Trimming pared 5 bases from V and 7 bases from J, leaving 21 bases between. The CDR3 contains 15 residues. The CDR3 is CASSPLRNRVEEQYF. Here the CDR3 DNA reads TGTGCCAGCAGTCCCCTGAGGAACAGGGTTGAAGAGCAGTACTTC.

The chain carries TRBV2 and TRBJ1-1, with D maybe TRBD1 (5 bases). Trimming stripped 8 bases from V and 4 bases from J, with 14 bases between. The CDR3 is made up of 13 amino acids. Germline V gene sequence: CDR1 SNHLY, CDR2 FYNNEI. Written as DNA, the CDR3 is TGTGCCAGCCGACCGACAGTATTCACTGAAGCTTTCTTT. Residues: CASRPTVFTEAFF.

In this sample, this clonotype turned up a few times. The chain's CDR3 is CASSFSPGWNTGELFF. DNA of the CDR3: TGTGCCAGCAGCTTTTCGCCAGGGTGGAACACCGGGGAGCTGTTTTTT. V is TRBV7-9 and J is TRBJ2-2, with a tentative D call TRBD1 (5 bases). This CDR3 has 16 residues. V lost 3 bases and J lost 1, with 12 bases in between. CDR1 is SEHNR, CDR2 FQNEAQ, per germline (reference sequence). Combining the CDR3 with reference TRBV7-9 and TRBJ2-2 gives the whole variable domain DTGVSQNPRHKITKRGQNVTFRCDPISEHNRLYWYRQTLGQGPEFLTYFQNEAQLEKSRLLSDRFSAERPKGSFSTLEIQRTEQGDSAMYLCASSFSPGWNTGELFFGEGSRLTVL.

This chain connects TRBV10-3 to TRBJ1-1; D is ambiguous. The CDR3 is 13 amino acids. Germline CDR1 reads ENHRY; CDR2 reads SYGVKD. V was trimmed by 6 bases and J by 0 bases, leaving 8 bases between them. The CDR3 nucleotides are TGTGCCATCAGCGCACAGATGAACACTGAAGCTTTCTTT. Translated: CAISAQMNTEAFF.